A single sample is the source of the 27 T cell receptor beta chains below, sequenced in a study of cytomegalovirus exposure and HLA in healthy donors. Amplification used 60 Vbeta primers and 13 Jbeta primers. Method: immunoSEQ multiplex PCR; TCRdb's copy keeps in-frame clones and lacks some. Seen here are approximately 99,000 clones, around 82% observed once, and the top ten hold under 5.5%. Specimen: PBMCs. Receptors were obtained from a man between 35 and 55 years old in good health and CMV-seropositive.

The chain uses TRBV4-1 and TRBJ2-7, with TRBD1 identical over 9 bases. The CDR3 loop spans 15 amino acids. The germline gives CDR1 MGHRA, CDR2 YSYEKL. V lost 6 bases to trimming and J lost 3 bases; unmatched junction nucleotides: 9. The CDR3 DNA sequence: TGCGCCAGCAGACTCGGACAGGGGACTCTCTACGAGCAGTACTTC. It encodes CASRLGQGTLYEQYF.

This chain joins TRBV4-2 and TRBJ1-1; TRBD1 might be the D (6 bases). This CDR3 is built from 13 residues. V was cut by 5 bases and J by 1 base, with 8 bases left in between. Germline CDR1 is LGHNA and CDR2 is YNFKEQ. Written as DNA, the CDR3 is TGTGCCAGCAGCGAACAGGGGAACACTGAAGCTTTCTTT. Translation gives CASSEQGNTEAFF.

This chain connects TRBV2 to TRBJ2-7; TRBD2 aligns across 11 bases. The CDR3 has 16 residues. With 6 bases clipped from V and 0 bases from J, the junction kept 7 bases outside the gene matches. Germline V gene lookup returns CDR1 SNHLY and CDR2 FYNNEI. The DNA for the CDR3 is TGTGCCAGCAGCCCCGGGACTAGCGGACTCTCCTACGAGCAGTACTTC. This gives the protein CASSPGTSGLSYEQYF.

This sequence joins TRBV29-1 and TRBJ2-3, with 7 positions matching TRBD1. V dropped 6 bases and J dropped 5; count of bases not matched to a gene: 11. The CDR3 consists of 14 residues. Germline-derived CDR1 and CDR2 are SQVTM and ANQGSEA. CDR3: CSVMGQRRIDTQYF. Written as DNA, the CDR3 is TGCAGCGTCATGGGACAGCGGAGAATAGATACGCAGTATTTT.

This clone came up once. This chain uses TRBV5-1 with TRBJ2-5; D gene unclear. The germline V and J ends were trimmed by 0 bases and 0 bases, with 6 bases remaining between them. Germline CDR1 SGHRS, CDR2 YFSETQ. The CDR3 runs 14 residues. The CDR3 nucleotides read TGCGCCAGCAGCTTGGGTACAAACCAAGAGACCCAGTACTTC. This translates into CASSLGTNQETQYF.

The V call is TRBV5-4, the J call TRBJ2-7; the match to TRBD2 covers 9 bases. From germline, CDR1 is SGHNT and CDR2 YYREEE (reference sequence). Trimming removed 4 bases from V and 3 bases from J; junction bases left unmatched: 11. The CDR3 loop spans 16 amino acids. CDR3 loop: CASSPRMTSGNYEQYF. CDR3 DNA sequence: TGTGCCAGCAGCCCGAGGATGACTAGCGGAAACTACGAGCAGTACTTC. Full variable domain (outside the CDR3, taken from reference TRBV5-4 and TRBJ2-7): ETGVTQSPTHLIKTRGQQVTLRCSSQSGHNTVSWYQQALGQGPQFIFQYYREEENGRGNFPPRFSGLQFPNYSSELNVNALELDDSALYLCASSPRMTSGNYEQYFGPGTRLTVT.

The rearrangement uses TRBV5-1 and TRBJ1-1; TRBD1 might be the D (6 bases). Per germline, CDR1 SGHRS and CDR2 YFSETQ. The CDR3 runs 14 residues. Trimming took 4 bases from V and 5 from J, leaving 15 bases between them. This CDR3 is CASSLGGGGTEAFF. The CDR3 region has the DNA TGCGCCAGCAGCCTTGGAGGGGGGGGGACTGAAGCTTTCTTT.

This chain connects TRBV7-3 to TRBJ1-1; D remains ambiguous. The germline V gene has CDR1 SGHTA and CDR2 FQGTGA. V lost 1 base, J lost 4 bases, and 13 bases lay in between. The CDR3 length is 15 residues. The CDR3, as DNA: TGTGCCAGCAGCTTAAATCAGGTCCTGGGCACTGAAGCTTTCTTT. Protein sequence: CASSLNQVLGTEAFF.

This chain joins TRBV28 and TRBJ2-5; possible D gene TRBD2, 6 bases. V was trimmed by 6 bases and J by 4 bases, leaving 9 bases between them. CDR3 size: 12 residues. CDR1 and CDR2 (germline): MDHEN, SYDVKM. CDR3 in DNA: TGTGCCAGCAGCGTGGGGGGAGAGACCCAGTACTTC. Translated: CASSVGGETQYF.

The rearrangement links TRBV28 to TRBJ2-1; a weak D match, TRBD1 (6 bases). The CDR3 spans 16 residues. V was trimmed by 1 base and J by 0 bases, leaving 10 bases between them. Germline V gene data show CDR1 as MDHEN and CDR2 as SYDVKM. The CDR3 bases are TGTGCCAGCAGTTTATATACAGGGAGCTCCTACAATGAGCAGTTCTTC. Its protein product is CASSLYTGSSYNEQFF.

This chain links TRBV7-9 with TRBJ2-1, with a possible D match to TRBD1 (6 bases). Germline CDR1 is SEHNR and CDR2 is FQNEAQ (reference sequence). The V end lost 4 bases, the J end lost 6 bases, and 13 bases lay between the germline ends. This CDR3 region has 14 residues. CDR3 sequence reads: CASSSQGWVNEQFF. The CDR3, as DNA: TGTGCCAGCAGCTCGCAGGGGTGGGTCAATGAGCAGTTCTTC.

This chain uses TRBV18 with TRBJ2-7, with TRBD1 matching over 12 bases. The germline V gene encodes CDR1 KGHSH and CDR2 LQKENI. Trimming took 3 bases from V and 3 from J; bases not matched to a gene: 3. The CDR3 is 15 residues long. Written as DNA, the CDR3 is TGTGCCAGCTCACCGGGGACAGGGGGCATCTACGAGCAGTACTTC. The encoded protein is CASSPGTGGIYEQYF.

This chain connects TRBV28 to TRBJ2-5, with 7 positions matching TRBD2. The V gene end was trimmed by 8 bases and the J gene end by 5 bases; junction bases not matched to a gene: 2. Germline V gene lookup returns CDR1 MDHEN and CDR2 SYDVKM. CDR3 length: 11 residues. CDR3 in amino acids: CASWGGETQYF. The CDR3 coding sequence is TGTGCCAGCTGGGGGGGGGAGACCCAGTACTTC.

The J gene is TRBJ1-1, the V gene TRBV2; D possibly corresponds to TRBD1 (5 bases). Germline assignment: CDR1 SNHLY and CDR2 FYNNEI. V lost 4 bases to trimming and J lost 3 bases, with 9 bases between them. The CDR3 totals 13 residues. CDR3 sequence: CASSGLRDTEAFF. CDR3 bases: TGTGCCAGCAGTGGTCTCAGGGACACTGAAGCTTTCTTT.

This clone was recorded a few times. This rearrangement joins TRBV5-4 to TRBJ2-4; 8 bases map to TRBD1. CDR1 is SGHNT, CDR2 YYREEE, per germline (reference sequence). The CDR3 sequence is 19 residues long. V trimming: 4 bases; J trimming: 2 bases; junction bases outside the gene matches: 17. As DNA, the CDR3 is TGTGCCAGCAGCGCGATCGACAGGGGCGGATACGGGACCAAAAACATTCAGTACTTC. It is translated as CASSAIDRGGYGTKNIQYF.

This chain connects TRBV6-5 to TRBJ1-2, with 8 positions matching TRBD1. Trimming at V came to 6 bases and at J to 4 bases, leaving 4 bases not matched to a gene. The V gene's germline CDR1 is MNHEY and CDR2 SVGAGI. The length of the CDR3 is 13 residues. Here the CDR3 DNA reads TGTGCCAGCAGATTGACAGGGGCCTATGGCTACACCTTC. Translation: CASRLTGAYGYTF.

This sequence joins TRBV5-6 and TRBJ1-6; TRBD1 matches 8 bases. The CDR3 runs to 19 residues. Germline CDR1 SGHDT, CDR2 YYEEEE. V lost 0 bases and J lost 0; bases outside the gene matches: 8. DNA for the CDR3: TGTGCCAGCAGCTTGGCCGGGACAGGCGTTAGCTCCTATAATTCACCCCTCCACTTT. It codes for CASSLAGTGVSSYNSPLHF. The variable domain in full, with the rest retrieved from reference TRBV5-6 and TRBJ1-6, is DAGVTQSPTHLIKTRGQQVTLRCSPKSGHDTVSWYQQALGQGPQFIFQYYEEEERQRGNFPDRFSGHQFPNYSSELNVNALLLGDSALYLCASSLAGTGVSSYNSPLHFGNGTRLTVT.

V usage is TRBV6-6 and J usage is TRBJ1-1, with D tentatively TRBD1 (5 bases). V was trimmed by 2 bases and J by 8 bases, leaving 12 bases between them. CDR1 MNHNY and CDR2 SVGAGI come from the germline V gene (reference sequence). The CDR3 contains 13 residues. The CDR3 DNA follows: TGTGCCAGCAGTTACATCGGGACTGAAGAAGCTTTCTTT. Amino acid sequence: CASSYIGTEEAFF.

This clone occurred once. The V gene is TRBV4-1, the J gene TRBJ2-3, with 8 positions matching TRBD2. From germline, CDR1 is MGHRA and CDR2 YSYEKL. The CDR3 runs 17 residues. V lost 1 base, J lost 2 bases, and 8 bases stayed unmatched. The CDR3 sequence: CASSQVGSGILTDTQYF. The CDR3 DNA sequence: TGCGCCAGCAGCCAAGTAGGTAGCGGGATCCTCACAGATACGCAGTATTTT.

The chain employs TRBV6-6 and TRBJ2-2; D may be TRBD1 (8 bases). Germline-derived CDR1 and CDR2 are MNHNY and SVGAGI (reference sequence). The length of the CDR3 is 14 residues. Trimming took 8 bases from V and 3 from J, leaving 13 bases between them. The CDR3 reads CASRTGRDTGELFF. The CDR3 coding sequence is TGTGCCAGCCGGACAGGGAGGGACACCGGGGAGCTGTTTTTT.

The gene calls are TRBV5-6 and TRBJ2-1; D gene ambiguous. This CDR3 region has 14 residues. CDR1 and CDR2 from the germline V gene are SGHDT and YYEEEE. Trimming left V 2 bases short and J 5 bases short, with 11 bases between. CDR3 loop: CASSFLSRDNEQFF. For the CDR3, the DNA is TGTGCCAGCAGCTTCCTAAGCCGCGACAATGAGCAGTTCTTC.

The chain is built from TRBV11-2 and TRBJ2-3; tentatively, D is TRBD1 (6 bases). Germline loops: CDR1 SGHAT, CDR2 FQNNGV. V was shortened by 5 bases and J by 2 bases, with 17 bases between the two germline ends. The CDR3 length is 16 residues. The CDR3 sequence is CASSLRDTLYTDTQYF. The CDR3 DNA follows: TGTGCCAGCAGCCTCCGGGACACACTATACACAGATACGCAGTATTTT.

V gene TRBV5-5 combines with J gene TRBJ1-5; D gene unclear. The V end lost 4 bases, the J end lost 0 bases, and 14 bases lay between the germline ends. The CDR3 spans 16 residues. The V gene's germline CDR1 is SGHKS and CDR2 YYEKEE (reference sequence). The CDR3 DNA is TGTGCCAGCAGCATTGGGCCCCATAATAGCAATCAGCCCCAGCATTTT. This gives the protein CASSIGPHNSNQPQHF.

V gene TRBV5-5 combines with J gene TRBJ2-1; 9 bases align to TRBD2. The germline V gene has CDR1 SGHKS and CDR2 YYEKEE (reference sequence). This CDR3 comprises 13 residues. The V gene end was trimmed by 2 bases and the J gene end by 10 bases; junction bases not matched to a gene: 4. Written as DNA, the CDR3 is TGTGCCAGCAGCTTTAAGGCGGGGGGGGAGCAGTTCTTC. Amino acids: CASSFKAGGEQFF.

CDR3 in DNA: TGCGCCAGCAGCGACCAACAGGGAGTCACTGAAGCTTTCTTT. It is translated as CASSDQQGVTEAFF. The chain uses TRBV5-1 and TRBJ1-1, with D perhaps TRBD1 (6 bases). Germline V lookup: CDR1 SGHRS, CDR2 YFSETQ. The CDR3 length is 14 residues. The V end lost 4 bases, the J end lost 4 bases, and 14 bases lay between the germline ends.

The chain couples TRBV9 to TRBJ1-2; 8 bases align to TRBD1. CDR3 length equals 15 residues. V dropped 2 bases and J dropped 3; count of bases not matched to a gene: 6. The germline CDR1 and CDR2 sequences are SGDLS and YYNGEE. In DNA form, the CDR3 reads TGTGCCAGCAGCGTTGAGAACAGGGGGGACTATGGCTACACCTTC. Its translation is CASSVENRGDYGYTF.

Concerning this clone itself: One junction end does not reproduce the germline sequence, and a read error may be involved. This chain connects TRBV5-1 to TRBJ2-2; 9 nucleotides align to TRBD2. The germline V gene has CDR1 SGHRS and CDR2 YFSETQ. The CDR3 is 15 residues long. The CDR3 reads CASSLASGNPGELFF. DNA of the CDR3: TGCGCCAGCAGCTTGGCTAGCGGGAACCCCGGGGAGCTGTTTTTT.